These 10 T cell receptor beta chains were sequenced from one sample in a study of OX40 agonist ivuxolimab in advanced cancers. Method: immunoSEQ multiplex PCR; TCRdb's copy keeps in-frame clones and lacks some. The table includes tens of thousands of clones, approximately 94% detected once. Sequencing used CD4+ or CD8+ T cells sorted from blood, obtained in a trial of the OX40 agonist ivuxolimab. The receptors here all came from an adult with an advanced solid tumor such as melanoma, head and neck, liver or kidney cancer.

Worth noting for this clone: The sample holds other DNA sequences that translate to the same CDR3. The chain has TRBV27 and TRBJ2-7, with D unresolved. V was trimmed by 5 bases and J by 0 bases, leaving 5 bases between them. Per the germline V gene, CDR1 is MNHEY and CDR2 is SMNVEV (reference sequence). The CDR3 is 12 amino acids. The CDR3 coding sequence is TGTGCCAGCAGTCCGAGCTCCTACGAGCAGTACTTC. The encoded protein is CASSPSSYEQYF.

This clone occurred once. This rearrangement joins TRBV9 to TRBJ1-4; the D is unclear. V was clipped by 0 bases and J by 7 bases, with 13 bases between them. Germline-derived CDR1 and CDR2 are SGDLS and YYNGEE. CDR3 size: 15 residues. CDR3 amino acids: CASSVEATEGEKLFF. For the CDR3, the DNA is TGTGCCAGCAGCGTAGAGGCCACAGAGGGTGAAAAACTGTTTTTT.

This clone has just one count. This specimen includes other DNA sequences encoding the same CDR3. In DNA form, the CDR3 reads TGTGCCAGTAGTCCCGGGACAGGGGGTTACGAGCAGTACTTC. This sequence encodes CASSPGTGGYEQYF. The gene calls are TRBV19 and TRBJ2-7; 11 bases fit TRBD1. The CDR3 spans 14 residues. Germline trimming cut 5 bases from V and 4 bases from J; bases unmatched to any gene: 4. CDR1 and CDR2 (germline): LNHDA, SQIVND (reference sequence).

The rearrangement links TRBV7-9 to TRBJ2-7, with unresolved D. Germline V gene data show CDR1 as SEHNR and CDR2 as FQNEAQ (reference sequence). V lost 3 bases and J 3 bases, leaving 3 bases between the germline ends. The CDR3 runs 11 residues. This CDR3 is CASSFDYEQYF. The CDR3 DNA is TGTGCCAGCAGCTTTGACTACGAGCAGTACTTC.

The chain recombines TRBV7-9 with TRBJ2-2, with D uncertain. Germline CDR1 is SEHNR and CDR2 is FQNEAQ (reference sequence). This CDR3 comprises 14 residues. V was clipped by 1 base and J by 4 bases, with 7 bases between them. DNA of the CDR3: TGTGCCAGCAGCTTAGGTGGCGGCACCGGGGAGCTGTTTTTT. This translates into CASSLGGGTGELFF.

The rearrangement uses TRBV2 and TRBJ2-1; D is unclear. CDR1 and CDR2 from the germline V gene are SNHLY and FYNNEI. The CDR3 spans 12 residues. Trimming took 6 bases from V and 8 from J, leaving 11 bases between them. In DNA form, the CDR3 reads TGTGCCAGCAGCGAGGCTGGGCATGAGCAGTTCTTC. This codes for CASSEAGHEQFF. The entire variable domain, with the rest obtained from reference TRBV2 and TRBJ2-1, is as follows: EPEVTQTPSHQVTQMGQEVILRCVPISNHLYFYWYRQILGQKVEFLVSFYNNEISEKSEIFDDQFSVERPDGSNFTLKIRSTKLEDSAMYFCASSEAGHEQFFGPGTRLTVL.

This rearrangement joins TRBV5-1 to TRBJ1-1; D unresolved. CDR3 size: 12 residues. Germline V gene lookup returns CDR1 SGHRS and CDR2 YFSETQ. With 6 bases removed from V and 3 bases from J, the gap between germline ends came to 9 bases. CDR3 bases: TGCGCCAGCAAGTTTGTGGACACTGAAGCTTTCTTT. The encoded protein is CASKFVDTEAFF. Full variable domain (remainder filled in from reference TRBV5-1 and TRBJ1-1): KAGVTQTPRYLIKTRGQQVTLSCSPISGHRSVSWYQQTPGQGLQFLFEYFSETQRNKGNFPGRFSGRQFSNSRSEMNVSTLELGDSALYLCASKFVDTEAFFGQGTRLTVV.

CDR3 protein: CASSDSKSGTSNYGYTF. CDR3 nucleotides: TGTGCCAGCAGTGACTCGAAGAGTGGCACCTCTAACTATGGCTACACCTTC. The V call is TRBV6-4, the J call TRBJ1-2; D unclear. The CDR3 is 17 residues long. The V gene lost 0 bases and the J gene lost 0 bases, with 14 bases spanning the gap. Germline-derived CDR1 and CDR2 are MRHNA and SNTAGT.

The rearrangement uses TRBV25-1 and TRBJ1-1; 12 bases are shared with TRBD1. Germline V gene data show CDR1 as MGHDK and CDR2 as SYGVNS. This CDR3 comprises 15 residues. The V gene end was trimmed by 8 bases and the J gene end by 6 bases; junction bases not matched to a gene: 10. The CDR3 is CASLGQGALIAEAFF. In DNA, the CDR3 is TGTGCCAGCTTGGGACAGGGGGCACTGATAGCTGAAGCTTTCTTT.

The V and J genes are TRBV7-9 and TRBJ2-7, with D unclear. The CDR3 has 13 residues. Trimming removed 4 bases from V and 6 bases from J, with 13 bases in between. The germline CDR1 and CDR2 sequences are SEHNR and FQNEAQ (reference sequence). CDR3: CASSSTLGSEQYF. In DNA, the CDR3 is TGTGCCAGCAGCTCGACCCTAGGTAGCGAGCAGTACTTC.